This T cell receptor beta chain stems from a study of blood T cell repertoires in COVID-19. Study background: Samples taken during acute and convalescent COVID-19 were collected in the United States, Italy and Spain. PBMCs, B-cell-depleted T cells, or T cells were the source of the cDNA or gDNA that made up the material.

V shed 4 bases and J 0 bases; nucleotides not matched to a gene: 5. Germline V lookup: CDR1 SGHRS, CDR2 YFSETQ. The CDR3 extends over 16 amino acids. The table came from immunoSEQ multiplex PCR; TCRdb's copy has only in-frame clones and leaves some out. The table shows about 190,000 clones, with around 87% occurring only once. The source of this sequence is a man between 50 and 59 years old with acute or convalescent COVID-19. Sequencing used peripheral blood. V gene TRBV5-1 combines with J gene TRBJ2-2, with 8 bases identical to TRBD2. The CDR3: CASSALTSANTGELFF. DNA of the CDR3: TGCGCCAGCAGCGCCCTGACTAGCGCGAACACCGGGGAGCTGTTTTTT.